This entry concerns a single T cell receptor beta chain. At the DNA level, this CDR3 is encoded by other sequences in the same sample as well. These data originate in a study of control samples from healthy donors and cancer patients. Germline CDR1 KGHSH, CDR2 LQKENI. V was pared by 4 bases and J by 4 bases, with 10 bases between. CDR3 length: 13 amino acids. Profiled with immunoSEQ multiplex PCR; TCRdb holds only in-frame clones, not every one. This sample has 150,000 to 200,000 clones, with about 92% found just once. The clonotype was recovered from a man between 25 and 39 years old in good health. The rearrangement uses TRBV18 and TRBJ1-2; a possible D gene is TRBD1 (5 bases). Sequencing input: blood. The CDR3 protein is CASSQGPSYGYTF. The CDR3 nucleotides are TGTGCCAGCTCACAGGGGCCGTCCTATGGCTACACCTTC.